This T cell receptor (beta chain) was retrieved from a study of cytomegalovirus exposure and HLA in healthy donors. In the study overall: Counted in an early data release were about 85 million unique TCRs from HLA-typed donors.

The CDR3 consists of 18 residues. From germline, CDR1 is LNHNV and CDR2 YYDKDF (reference sequence). Germline trimming cut 2 bases from V and 4 bases from J; bases unmatched to any gene: 7. A multiplex PCR was run with 60 Vbeta primers and 13 Jbeta primers. TCRdb's copy holds only in-frame clones and misses some; the assay was immunoSEQ multiplex PCR. Recorded for this sample: about 79,000 clones. Concerning this clone itself: Its specificity is not known.

Overall study results and limits: CMV antigen specificity was confirmed in vitro for a few CMV-associated chains. A link between a missense DCLRE1C variant and TCR beta V- and J-gene trimming emerged from a later analysis. TCR beta sequences reportedly predicted most subjects' HLA-A and HLA-B alleles accurately.

V is TRBV15 and J is TRBJ2-5; 16 nucleotides align to TRBD2. This receptor was obtained from a man under 40 in good health and CMV-seronegative. Sequenced: PBMCs. CDR3 in amino acids: CATSRLGLAGGQRETQYF. DNA of the CDR3: TGTGCCACCAGCAGATTGGGACTAGCGGGGGGGCAAAGAGAGACCCAGTACTTC.